These T cell receptor beta chains were read from a single sample in a study of CD8 T cells in Susac syndrome. Each CDR3 protein is one row after TCRdb ran MiXCR on the immunoSEQ multiplex PCR reads. The sample includes 170,000 or so distinct CDR3 sequences, approximately 93% of them seen just once. Sequenced input: CD4+ T cells from PBMCs. These receptors all stem from a human donor with multiple sclerosis. The conserved cysteine and the conserved F or W are not part of the CDR3 here.

v_call: TRBV7-2
j_call: TRBJ2-5
cdr3_aa: ASSLAPGLAGGPGLAGETQY

v_call: TRBV18
j_call: TRBJ1-1
cdr3_aa: ASSPPSMSTEAF

v_call: TRBV5-1
j_call: TRBJ2-7
cdr3_aa: ASSLVAGTYEQY

v_call: TRBV5-1
j_call: TRBJ2-2
cdr3_aa: ASSSGTSGSGAGELF

v_call: TRBV12-3/TRBV12-4
j_call: TRBJ2-2
cdr3_aa: ASSLSPNTGELF

v_call: TRBV30
j_call: TRBJ1-1
cdr3_aa: AWSVQGNTEAF

v_call: TRBV28
j_call: TRBJ2-5
cdr3_aa: ASSSTRQGASVETQY

v_call: TRBV7-8
j_call: TRBJ1-1
cdr3_aa: ASSRDGQRATEAF

v_call: TRBV6-2/TRBV6-3
j_call: TRBJ2-4
cdr3_aa: ASSYSPGGAKNIQY

v_call: TRBV3-1
j_call: TRBJ2-7
cdr3_aa: ASSQLPRTYEQY

v_call: TRBV6-2/TRBV6-3
j_call: TRBJ2-1
cdr3_aa: ASSPRASGNEQF

v_call: TRBV20-1
j_call: TRBJ1-1
cdr3_aa: SARPGVGTEAF

v_call: TRBV11-1
j_call: TRBJ2-7
cdr3_aa: ASSAPGTGEQY

v_call: TRBV27
j_call: TRBJ2-6
cdr3_aa: ASSPHSGANVLT

v_call: TRBV15
j_call: TRBJ2-1
cdr3_aa: ATRDSFYNEQF

v_call: TRBV9
j_call: TRBJ2-1
cdr3_aa: ASSALAGIDNEQF

v_call: TRBV10-3
j_call: TRBJ1-1
cdr3_aa: AISGEAEAF

v_call: TRBV3-1
j_call: TRBJ1-1
cdr3_aa: ASSPLDGGLAF

v_call: TRBV28
j_call: TRBJ1-6
cdr3_aa: ASRGGGDNNSPLH

v_call: TRBV30
j_call: TRBJ1-2
cdr3_aa: AWSAGTGNGYT

v_call: TRBV21-1
j_call: TRBJ2-7
cdr3_aa: ASSKTERGGLATYEQY

v_call: TRBV18
j_call: TRBJ2-2
cdr3_aa: ASSPPTGTAGELF

v_call: TRBV18
j_call: TRBJ2-3
cdr3_aa: ASSPLTDTDTQY

v_call: TRBV7-8
j_call: TRBJ2-6
cdr3_aa: GTPDRLRSGANVLT

v_call: TRBV29-1
j_call: TRBJ2-1
cdr3_aa: SVRTSGKGQF